This T cell receptor (beta chain) came from a study of blood T cell repertoires in COVID-19. Study-wide background: The United States, Italy and Spain supplied acute and convalescent COVID-19 samples. PBMCs, B-cell-depleted T cells, or T cells were the source of the cDNA or gDNA that made up the material.

CDR3 length equals 12 residues. Trimming took 0 bases from V and 7 from J, leaving 6 bases between them. Germline V lookup: CDR1 WSHSY, CDR2 SAAADI. How the authors handled the data: Amplification with reference gene primers provided the estimates of nucleated cell counts. Assay: immunoSEQ multiplex PCR; the TCRdb copy retains only in-frame clones and omits some. V, J and clone size were drawn from that table, and D and trimming were deduced from the DNA. The table includes around 170,000 clones, about 87% detected once. What was sequenced was peripheral blood. The rearrangement joins TRBV10-2 to TRBJ1-1, with D hard to call. This clonotype was sampled from a man aged 55 to 70 with acute or convalescent COVID-19. CDR3: CASSESWSEAFF. CDR3 DNA: TGCGCCAGCAGTGAGTCGTGGAGTGAAGCTTTCTTT.